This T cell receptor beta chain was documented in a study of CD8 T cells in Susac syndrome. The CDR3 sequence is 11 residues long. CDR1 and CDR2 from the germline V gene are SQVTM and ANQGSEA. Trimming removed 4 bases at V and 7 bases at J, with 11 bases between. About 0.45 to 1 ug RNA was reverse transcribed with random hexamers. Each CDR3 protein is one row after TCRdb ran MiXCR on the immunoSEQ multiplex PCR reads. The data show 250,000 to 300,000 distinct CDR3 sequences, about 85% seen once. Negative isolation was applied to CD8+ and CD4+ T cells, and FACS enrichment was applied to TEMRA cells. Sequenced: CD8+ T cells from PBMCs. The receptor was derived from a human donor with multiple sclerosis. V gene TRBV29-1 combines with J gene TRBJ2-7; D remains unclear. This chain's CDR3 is CSVGALREQYF. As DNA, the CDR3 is TGCAGCGTTGGCGCTCTGAGGGAGCAGTACTTC.